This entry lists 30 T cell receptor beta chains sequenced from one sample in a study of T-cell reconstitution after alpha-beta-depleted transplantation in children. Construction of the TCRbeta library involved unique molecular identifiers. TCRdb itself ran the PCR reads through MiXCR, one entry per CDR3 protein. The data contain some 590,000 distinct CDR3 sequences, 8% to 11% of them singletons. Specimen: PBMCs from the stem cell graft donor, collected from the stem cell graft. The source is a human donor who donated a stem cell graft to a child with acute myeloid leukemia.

The CDR3 sequence is CASSVQALSTDTQYF. The DNA for the CDR3 is TGTGCCAGCAGCGTTCAAGCGCTCAGCACAGATACGCAGTATTTT. V usage is TRBV9 and J usage is TRBJ2-3, with no clear D. CDR1 is SGDLS, CDR2 YYNGEE, per germline. Trimming cost V 2 bases and J 0 bases, with 10 bases left between them. The CDR3 runs 15 residues.

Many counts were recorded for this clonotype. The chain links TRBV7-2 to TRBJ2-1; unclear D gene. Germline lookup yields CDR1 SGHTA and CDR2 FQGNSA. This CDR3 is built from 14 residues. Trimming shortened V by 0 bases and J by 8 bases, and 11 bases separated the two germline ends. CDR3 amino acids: CASSLAGSRDEQFF. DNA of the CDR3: TGTGCCAGCAGCTTAGCGGGCTCGCGAGATGAGCAGTTCTTC.

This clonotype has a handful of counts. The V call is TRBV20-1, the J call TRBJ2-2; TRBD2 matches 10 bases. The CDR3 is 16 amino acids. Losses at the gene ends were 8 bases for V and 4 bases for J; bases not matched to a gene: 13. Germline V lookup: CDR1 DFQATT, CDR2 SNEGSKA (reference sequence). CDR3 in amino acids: CSISSSGSPGTGELFF. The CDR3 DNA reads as TGCAGTATTTCCTCTAGCGGGAGCCCGGGCACCGGGGAGCTGTTTTTT.

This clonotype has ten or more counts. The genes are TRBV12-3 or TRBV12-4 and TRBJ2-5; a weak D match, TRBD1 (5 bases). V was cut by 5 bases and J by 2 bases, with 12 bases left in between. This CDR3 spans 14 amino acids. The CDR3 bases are TGTGCCAGCAGTGCGACAGTAACACAAGAGACCCAGTACTTC. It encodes CASSATVTQETQYF.

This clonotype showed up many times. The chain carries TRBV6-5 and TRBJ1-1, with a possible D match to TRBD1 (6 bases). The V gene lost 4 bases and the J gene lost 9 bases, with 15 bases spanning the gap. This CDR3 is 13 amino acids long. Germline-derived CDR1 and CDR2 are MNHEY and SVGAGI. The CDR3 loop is CASSFNQGLQAFF. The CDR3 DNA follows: TGTGCCAGCAGTTTCAATCAGGGGCTCCAAGCTTTCTTT.

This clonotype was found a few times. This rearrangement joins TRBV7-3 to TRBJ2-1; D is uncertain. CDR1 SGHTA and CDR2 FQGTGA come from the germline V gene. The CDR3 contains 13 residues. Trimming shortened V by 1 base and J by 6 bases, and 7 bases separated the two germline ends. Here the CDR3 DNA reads TGTGCCAGCAGCTTAAGTGTCCTCAATGAGCAGTTCTTC. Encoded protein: CASSLSVLNEQFF. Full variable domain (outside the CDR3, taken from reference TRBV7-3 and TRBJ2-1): GAGVSQTPSNKVTEKGKYVELRCDPISGHTALYWYRQSLGQGPEFLIYFQGTGAADDSGLPNDRFFAVRPEGSVSTLKIQRTERGDSAVYLCASSLSVLNEQFFGPGTRLTVL.

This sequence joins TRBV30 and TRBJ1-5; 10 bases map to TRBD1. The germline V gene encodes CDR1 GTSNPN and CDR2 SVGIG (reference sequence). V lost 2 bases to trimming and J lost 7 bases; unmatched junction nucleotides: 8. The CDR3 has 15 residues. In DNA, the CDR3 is TGTGCCTGGAGTTATCCCGGGACAGGGGCCCAGCCCCAGCATTTT. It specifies CAWSYPGTGAQPQHF.

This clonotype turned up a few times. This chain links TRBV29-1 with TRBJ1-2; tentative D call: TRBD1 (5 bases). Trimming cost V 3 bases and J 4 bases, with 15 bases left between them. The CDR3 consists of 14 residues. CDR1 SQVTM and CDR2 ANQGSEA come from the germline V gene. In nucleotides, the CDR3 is TGCAGCGTTGAGGGGATCGGGACCCGCTATGGCTACACCTTC. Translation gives CSVEGIGTRYGYTF.

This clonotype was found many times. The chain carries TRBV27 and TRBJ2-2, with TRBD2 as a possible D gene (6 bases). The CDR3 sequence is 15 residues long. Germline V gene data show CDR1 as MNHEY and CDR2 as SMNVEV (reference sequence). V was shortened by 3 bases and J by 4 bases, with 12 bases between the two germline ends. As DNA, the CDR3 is TGTGCCAGCAGTTTCGGAGGGACGAGCACCGGGGAGCTGTTTTTT. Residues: CASSFGGTSTGELFF.

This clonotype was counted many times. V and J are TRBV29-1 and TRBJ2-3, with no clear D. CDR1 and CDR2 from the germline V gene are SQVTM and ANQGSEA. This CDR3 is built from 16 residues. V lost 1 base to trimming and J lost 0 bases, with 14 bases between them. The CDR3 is CSVEGVAASSTDTQYF. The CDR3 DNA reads TGCAGCGTTGAAGGAGTGGCGGCATCTAGCACAGATACGCAGTATTTT.

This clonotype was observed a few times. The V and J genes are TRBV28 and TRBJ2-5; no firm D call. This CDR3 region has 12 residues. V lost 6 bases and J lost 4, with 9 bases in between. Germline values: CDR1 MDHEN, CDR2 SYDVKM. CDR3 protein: CASSVLRETQYF. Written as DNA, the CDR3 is TGTGCCAGCAGCGTACTACGAGAGACCCAGTACTTC.

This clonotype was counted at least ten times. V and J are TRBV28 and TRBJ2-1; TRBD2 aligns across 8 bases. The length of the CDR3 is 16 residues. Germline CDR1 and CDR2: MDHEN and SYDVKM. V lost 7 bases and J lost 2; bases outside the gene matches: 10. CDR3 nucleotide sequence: TGTGCCAGCATCGCCAATCCGGGACTAGCCTACAATGAGCAGTTCTTC. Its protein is CASIANPGLAYNEQFF.

The CDR3 sequence: CSARDEGRRVYNEQFF. In DNA, the CDR3 is TGCAGTGCTAGAGATGAGGGGAGGCGGGTTTACAATGAGCAGTTCTTC. The chain recombines TRBV20-1 with TRBJ2-1; possibly TRBD2 for D (6 bases). The CDR3 contains 16 residues. V gave up 0 bases and J gave up 4 bases, with 16 bases separating them. Germline V CDR1 and CDR2: DFQATT, SNEGSKA (reference sequence).

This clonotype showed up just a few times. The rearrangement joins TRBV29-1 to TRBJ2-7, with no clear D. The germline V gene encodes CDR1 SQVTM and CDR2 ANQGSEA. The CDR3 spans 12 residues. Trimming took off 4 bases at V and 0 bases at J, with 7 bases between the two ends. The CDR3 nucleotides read TGCAGCGTTGGGGCGGCCTCCTACGAGCAGTACTTC. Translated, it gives CSVGAASYEQYF.

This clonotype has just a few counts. The CDR3 DNA reads as TGTGCCAGCAGCCAAGCCCTGATGACAGGCTCCTACGAGCAGTACTTC. This encodes CASSQALMTGSYEQYF. The chain joins TRBV3-1 to TRBJ2-7; D perhaps matches TRBD1 (6 bases). The CDR3 length is 16 residues. V was pared by 1 base and J by 0 bases, with 13 bases between. The V gene's germline CDR1 is LGHDT and CDR2 YNNKEL (reference sequence).

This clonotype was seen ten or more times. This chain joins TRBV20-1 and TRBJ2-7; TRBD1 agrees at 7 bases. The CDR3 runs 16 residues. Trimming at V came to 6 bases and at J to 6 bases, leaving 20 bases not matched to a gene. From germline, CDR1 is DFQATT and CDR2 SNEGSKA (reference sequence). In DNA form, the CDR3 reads TGCAGTGCCAGGGACAGCTCCACTCGAACAAATACCGAGCAGTACTTC. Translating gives CSARDSSTRTNTEQYF.

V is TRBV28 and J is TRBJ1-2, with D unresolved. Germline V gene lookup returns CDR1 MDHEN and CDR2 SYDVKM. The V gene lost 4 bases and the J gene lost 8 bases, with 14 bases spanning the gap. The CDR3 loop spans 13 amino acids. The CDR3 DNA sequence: TGTGCCAGCAGTTCCGGCCGGGCGGGCGGCTACACCTTC. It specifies CASSSGRAGGYTF.

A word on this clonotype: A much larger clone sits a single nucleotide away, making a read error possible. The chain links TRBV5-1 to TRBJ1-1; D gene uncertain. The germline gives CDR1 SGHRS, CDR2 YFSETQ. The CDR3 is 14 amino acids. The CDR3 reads CVSSLMGDKTEAFF. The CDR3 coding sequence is TGCGTCAGCAGCTTGATGGGTGATAAGACTGAAGCTTTCTTT.

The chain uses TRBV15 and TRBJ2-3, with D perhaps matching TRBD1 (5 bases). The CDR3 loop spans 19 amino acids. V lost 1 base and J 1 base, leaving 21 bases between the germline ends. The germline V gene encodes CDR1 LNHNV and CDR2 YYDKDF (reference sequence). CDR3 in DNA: TGTGCCACCAGCAGAGGCCCTCACAGGACCCAGAAACGCACAGATACGCAGTATTTT. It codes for CATSRGPHRTQKRTDTQYF. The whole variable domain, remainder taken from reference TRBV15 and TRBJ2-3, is DAMVIQNPRYQVTQFGKPVTLSCSQTLNHNVMYWYQQKSSQAPKLLFHYYDKDFNNEADTPDNFQSRRPNTSFCFLDIRSPGLGDTAMYLCATSRGPHRTQKRTDTQYFGPGTRLTVL.

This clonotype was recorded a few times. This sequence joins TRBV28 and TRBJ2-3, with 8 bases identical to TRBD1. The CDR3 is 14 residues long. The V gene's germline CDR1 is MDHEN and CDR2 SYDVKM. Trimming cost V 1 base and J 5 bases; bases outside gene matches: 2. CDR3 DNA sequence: TGTGCCAGCAGTTTATTGACAGGGGAAGATACGCAGTATTTT. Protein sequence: CASSLLTGEDTQYF.

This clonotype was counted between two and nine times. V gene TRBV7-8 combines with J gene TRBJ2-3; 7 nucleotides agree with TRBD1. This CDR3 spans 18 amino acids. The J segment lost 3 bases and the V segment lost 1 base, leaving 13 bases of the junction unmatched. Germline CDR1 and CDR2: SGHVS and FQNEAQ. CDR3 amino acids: CASSLGGRPDRLTDTQYF. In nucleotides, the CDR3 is TGTGCCAGCAGCTTAGGCGGTCGACCGGACAGGTTAACAGATACGCAGTATTTT. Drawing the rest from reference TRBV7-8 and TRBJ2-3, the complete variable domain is GAGVSQSPRYKVAKRGQDVALRCDPISGHVSLFWYQQALGQGPEFLTYFQNEAQLDKSGLPSDRFFAERPEGSVSTLKIQRTQQEDSAVYLCASSLGGRPDRLTDTQYFGPGTRLTVL.

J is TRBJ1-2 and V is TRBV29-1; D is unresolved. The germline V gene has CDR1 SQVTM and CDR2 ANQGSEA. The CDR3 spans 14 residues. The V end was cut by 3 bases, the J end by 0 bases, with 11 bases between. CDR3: CSVDGLDSNYGYTF. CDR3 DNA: TGCAGCGTTGACGGGCTCGACTCTAACTATGGCTACACCTTC.

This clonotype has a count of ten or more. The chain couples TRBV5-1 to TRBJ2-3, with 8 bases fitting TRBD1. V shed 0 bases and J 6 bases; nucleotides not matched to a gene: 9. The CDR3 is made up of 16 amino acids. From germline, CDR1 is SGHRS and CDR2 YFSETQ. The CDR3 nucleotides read TGCGCCAGCAGCTTGGGCCAGGGGGCAGGTTTGGATACGCAGTATTTT. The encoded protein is CASSLGQGAGLDTQYF.

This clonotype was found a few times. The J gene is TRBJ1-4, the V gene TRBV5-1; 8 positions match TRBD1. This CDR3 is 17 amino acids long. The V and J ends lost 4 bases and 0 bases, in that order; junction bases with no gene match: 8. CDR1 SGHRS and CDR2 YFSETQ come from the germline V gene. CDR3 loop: CASSSGQGASTNEKLFF. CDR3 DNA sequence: TGCGCCAGCAGCAGTGGACAGGGAGCTTCAACTAATGAAAAACTGTTTTTT. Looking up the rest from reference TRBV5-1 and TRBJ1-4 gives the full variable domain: KAGVTQTPRYLIKTRGQQVTLSCSPISGHRSVSWYQQTPGQGLQFLFEYFSETQRNKGNFPGRFSGRQFSNSRSEMNVSTLELGDSALYLCASSSGQGASTNEKLFFGSGTQLSVL.

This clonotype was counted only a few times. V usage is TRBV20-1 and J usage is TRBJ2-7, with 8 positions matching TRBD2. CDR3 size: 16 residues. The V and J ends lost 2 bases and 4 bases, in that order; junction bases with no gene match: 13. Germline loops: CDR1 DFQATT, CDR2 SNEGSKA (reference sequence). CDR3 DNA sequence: TGCAGTGCTAGAAACCCGGGCAGCGGGAGCAGGTACGAGCAGTACTTC. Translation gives CSARNPGSGSRYEQYF.

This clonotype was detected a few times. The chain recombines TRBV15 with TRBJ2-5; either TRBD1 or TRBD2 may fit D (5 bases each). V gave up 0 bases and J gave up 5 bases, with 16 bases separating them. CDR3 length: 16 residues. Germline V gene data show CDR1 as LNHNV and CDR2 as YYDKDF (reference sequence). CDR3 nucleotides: TGTGCCACCAGCAGAGATAAGGGACGGACGGGTGAGACCCAGTACTTC. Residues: CATSRDKGRTGETQYF.

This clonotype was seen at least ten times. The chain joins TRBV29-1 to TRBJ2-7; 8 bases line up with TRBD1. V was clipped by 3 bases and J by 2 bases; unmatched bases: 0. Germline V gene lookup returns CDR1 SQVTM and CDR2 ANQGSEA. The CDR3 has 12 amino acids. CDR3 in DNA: TGCAGCGTTGACAGGGGGCCCTACGAGCAGTACTTC. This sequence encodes CSVDRGPYEQYF.

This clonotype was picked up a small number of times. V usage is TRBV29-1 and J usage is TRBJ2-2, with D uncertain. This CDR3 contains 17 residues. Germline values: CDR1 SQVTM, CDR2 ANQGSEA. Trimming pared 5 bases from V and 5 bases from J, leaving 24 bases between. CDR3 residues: CSVTGPLGRMGTGELFF. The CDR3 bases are TGCAGCGTTACTGGTCCCCTGGGCCGGATGGGGACCGGGGAGCTGTTTTTT.

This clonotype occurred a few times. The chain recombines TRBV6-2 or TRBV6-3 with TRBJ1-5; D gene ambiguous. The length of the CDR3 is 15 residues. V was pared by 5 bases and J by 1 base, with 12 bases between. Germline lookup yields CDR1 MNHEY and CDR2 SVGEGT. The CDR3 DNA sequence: TGTGCCAGCAGTACCACACGAGAAAGCAATCAGCCCCAGCATTTT. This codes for CASSTTRESNQPQHF.

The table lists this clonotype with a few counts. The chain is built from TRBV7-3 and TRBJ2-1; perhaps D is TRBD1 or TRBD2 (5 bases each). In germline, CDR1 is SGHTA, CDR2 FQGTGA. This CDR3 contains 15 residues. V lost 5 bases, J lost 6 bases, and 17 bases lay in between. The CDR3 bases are TGTGCCAGCAGCAAAGGGACCACAGCTCCCAATGAGCAGTTCTTC. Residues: CASSKGTTAPNEQFF.